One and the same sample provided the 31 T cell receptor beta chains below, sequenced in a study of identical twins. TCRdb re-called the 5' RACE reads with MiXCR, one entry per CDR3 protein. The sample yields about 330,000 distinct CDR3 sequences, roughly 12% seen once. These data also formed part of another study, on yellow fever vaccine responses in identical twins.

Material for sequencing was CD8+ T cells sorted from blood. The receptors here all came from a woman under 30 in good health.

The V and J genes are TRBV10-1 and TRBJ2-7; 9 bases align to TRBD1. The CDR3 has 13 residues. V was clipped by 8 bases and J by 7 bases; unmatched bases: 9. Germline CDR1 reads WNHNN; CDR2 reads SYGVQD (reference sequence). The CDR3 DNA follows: TGCGCCAGCCATGGGACAGGGTTAGGAGAGCAGTACGTC. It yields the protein CASHGTGLGEQYV.

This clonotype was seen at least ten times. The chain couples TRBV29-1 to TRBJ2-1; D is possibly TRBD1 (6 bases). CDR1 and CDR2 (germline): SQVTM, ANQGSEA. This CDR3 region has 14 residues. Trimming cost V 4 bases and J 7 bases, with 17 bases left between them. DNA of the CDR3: TGCAGCGTTGGAAGCAACAGGGTTTTGAATGAGCAGTTCTTC. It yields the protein CSVGSNRVLNEQFF.

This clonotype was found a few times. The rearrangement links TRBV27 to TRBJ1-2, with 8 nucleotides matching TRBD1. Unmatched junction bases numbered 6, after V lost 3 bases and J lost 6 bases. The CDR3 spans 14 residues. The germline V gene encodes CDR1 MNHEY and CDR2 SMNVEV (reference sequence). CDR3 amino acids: CASSFVPGGDGYTF. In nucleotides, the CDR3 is TGTGCCAGCAGTTTCGTTCCAGGGGGCGATGGCTACACCTTC.

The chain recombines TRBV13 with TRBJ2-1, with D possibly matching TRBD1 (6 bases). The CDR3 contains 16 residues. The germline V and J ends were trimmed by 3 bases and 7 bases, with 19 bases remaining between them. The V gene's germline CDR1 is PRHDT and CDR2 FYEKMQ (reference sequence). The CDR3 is CASSFYLEPRGNEQFF. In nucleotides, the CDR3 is TGTGCCAGCAGCTTTTACCTGGAACCCAGGGGAAATGAGCAGTTCTTC.

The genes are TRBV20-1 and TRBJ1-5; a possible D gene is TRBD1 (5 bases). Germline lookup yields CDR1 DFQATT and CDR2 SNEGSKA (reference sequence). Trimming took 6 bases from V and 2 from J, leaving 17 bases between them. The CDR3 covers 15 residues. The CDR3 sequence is CSAQSRDLGNQPQHF. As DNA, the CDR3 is TGCAGTGCCCAAAGCAGGGATTTGGGCAATCAGCCCCAGCATTTT.

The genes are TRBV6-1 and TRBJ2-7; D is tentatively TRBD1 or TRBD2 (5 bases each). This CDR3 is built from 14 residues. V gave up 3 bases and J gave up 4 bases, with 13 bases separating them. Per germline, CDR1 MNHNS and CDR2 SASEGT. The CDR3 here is CASSDGTWPYEQYV. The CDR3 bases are TGTGCCAGCAGTGACGGGACGTGGCCTTACGAGCAGTACGTC.

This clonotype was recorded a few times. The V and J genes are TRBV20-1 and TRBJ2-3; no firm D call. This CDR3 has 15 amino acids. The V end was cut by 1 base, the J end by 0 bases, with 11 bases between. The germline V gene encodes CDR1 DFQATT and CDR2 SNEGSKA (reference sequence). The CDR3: CSARGATGSTDTQYF. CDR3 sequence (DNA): TGCAGTGCTAGAGGGGCTACTGGAAGCACAGATACGCAGTATTTT.

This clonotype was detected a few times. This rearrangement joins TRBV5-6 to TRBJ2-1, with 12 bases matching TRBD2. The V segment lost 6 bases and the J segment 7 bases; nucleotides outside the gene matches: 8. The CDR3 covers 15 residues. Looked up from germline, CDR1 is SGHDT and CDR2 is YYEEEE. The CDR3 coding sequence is TGTGCCAGCAATTGGGGGACTAGCGGGCTTAATGAGCAGTTCTTC. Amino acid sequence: CASNWGTSGLNEQFF.

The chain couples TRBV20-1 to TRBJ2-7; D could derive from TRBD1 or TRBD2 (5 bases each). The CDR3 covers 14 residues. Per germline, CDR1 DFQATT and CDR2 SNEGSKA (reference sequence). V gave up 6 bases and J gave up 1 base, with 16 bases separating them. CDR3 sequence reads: CSARGPRNSYEQYF. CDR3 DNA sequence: TGCAGTGCGAGGGGCCCTAGAAATTCCTACGAGCAGTACTTC.

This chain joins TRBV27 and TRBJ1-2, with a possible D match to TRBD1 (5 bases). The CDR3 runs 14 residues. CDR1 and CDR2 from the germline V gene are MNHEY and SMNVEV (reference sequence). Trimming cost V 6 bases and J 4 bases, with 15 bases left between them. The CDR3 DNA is TGTGCCAGCAGCCCTTCAGGGCCCAGCTATGGCTACACCTTC. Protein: CASSPSGPSYGYTF.

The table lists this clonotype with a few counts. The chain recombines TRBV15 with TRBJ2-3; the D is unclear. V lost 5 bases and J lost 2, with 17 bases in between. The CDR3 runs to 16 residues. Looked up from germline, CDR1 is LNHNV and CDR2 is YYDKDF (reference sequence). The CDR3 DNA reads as TGTGCCACCAGCCCAGCGATGATTTCCCCCACAGATACGCAGTATTTT. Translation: CATSPAMISPTDTQYF.

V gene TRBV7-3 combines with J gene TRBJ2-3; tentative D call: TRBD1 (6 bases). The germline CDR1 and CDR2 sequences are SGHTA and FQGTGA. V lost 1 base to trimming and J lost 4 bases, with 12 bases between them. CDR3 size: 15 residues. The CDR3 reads CASSLMGRGADTQYF. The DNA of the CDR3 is TGTGCCAGCAGCTTAATGGGCAGGGGTGCAGATACGCAGTATTTT.

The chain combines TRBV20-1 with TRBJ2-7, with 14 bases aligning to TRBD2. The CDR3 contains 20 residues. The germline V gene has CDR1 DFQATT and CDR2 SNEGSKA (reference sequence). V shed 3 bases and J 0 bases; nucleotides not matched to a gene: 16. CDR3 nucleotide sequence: TGCAGTGCTAGCCCACTTTGGACTAGCGGGGGGCCACACAACTCCTACGAGCAGTACGTC. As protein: CSASPLWTSGGPHNSYEQYV.

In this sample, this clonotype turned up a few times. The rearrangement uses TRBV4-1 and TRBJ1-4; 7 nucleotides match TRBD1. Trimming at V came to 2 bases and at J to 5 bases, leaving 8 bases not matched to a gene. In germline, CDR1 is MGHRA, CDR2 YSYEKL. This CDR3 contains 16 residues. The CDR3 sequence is CASSQSLTGPNEKLFF. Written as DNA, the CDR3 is TGCGCCAGCAGCCAATCCCTGACAGGGCCCAATGAAAAACTGTTTTTT.

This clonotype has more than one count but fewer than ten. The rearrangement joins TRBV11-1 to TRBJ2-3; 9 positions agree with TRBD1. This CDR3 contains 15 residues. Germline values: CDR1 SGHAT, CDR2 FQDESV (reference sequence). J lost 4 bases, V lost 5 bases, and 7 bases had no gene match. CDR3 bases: TGTGCCAGCAGCGCTGGGACAGGGTACCCAGATACGCAGTATTTT. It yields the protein CASSAGTGYPDTQYF.

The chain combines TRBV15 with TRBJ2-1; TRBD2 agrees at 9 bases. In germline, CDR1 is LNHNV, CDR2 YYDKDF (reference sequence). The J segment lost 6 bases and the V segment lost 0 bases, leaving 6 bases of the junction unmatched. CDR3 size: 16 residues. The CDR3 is CATSRDRGSGGNEQFF. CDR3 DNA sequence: TGTGCCACCAGCAGAGATCGGGGTAGCGGGGGCAATGAGCAGTTCTTC.

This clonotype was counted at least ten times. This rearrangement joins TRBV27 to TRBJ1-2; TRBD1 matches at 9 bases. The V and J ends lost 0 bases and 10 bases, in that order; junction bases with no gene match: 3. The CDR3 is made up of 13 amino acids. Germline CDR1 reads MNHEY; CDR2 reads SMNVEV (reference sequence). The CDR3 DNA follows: TGTGCCAGCAGTTTATCGCGGACAGGGGACTACACCTTC. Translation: CASSLSRTGDYTF.

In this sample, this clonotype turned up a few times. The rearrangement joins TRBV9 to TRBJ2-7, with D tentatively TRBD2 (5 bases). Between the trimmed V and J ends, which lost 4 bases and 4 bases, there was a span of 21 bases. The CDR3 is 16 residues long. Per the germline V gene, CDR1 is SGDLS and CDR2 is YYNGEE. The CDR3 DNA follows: TGTGCCAGCAGCCCCCCTTCGGGAACTTCCTCATACGAGCAGTACTTC. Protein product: CASSPPSGTSSYEQYF.

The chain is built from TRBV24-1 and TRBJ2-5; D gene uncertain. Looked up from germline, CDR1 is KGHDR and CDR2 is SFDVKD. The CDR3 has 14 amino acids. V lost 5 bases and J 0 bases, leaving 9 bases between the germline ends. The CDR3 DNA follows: TGTGCCACCAGTGGGGGTACAGACCAAGAGACCCAGTACTTC. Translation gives CATSGGTDQETQYF.

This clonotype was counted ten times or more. CDR3 sequence (DNA): TGTGCCACCAGCAAGGGGGTTATAAGCTCCTACAATGAGCAGTTCTTC. Amino acids: CATSKGVISSYNEQFF. J is TRBJ2-1 and V is TRBV15; D is perhaps TRBD1 (6 bases). V lost 4 bases and J lost 0, with 13 bases in between. The CDR3 runs 16 residues. Germline values: CDR1 LNHNV, CDR2 YYDKDF (reference sequence).

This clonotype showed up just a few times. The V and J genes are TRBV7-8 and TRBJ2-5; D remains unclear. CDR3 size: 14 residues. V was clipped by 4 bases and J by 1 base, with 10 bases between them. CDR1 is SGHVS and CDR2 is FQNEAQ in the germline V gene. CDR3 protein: CASSSEPVQETQYF. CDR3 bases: TGTGCCAGCAGCTCCGAGCCAGTCCAAGAGACCCAGTACTTC.

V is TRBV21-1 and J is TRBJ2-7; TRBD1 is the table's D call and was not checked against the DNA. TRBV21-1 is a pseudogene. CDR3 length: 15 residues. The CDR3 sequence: CASSNVKGARYEQYV. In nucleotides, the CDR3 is TGTGCCAGCAGCAACGTCAAGGGGGCAAGGTACGAGCAGTACGTC.

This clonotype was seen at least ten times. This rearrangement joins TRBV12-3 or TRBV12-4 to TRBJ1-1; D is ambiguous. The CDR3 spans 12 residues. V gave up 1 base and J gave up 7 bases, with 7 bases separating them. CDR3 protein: CASSLDGSEAFF. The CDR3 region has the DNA TGTGCCAGCAGTTTAGACGGCAGTGAAGCTTTCTTT.

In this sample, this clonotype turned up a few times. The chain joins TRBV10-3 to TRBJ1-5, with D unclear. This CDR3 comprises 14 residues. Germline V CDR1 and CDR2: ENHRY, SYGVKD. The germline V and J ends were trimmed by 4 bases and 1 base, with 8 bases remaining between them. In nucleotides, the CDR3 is TGTGCCATCAGTGCGAGGCAGAGCAATCAGCCCCAGCATTTT. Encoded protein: CAISARQSNQPQHF.

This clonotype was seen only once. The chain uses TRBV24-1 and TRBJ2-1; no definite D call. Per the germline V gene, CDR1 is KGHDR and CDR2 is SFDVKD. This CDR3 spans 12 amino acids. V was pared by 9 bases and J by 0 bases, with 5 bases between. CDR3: CATRSSYNEQFF. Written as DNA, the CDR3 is TGTGCCACCCGCAGCTCCTACAATGAGCAGTTCTTC.

CDR3 nucleotides: TGTGCCAGCAGTCACCCGCGTAGTGGGACCGGGGAGCTGTTTTTT. Translated: CASSHPRSGTGELFF. V usage is TRBV27 and J usage is TRBJ2-2; D unclear. The CDR3 spans 15 residues. V was clipped by 5 bases and J by 5 bases, with 15 bases between them. The germline V gene encodes CDR1 MNHEY and CDR2 SMNVEV (reference sequence).

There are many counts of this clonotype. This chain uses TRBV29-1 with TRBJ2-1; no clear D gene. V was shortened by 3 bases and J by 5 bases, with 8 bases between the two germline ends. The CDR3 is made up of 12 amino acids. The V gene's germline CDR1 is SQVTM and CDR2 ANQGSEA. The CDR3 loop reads CSVDSYHNEQFF. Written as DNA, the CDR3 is TGCAGCGTTGATTCCTACCACAATGAGCAGTTCTTC.

The CDR3 sequence is CASSPSAAGRDYGYTF. DNA of the CDR3: TGTGCCAGCAGTCCCTCCGCGGCAGGGAGGGATTATGGCTACACCTTC. The rearrangement joins TRBV27 to TRBJ1-2, with D possibly TRBD1 on 5 matching bases. CDR3 length equals 16 residues. Trimming left V 5 bases short and J 5 bases short, with 21 bases between. Germline CDR1 reads MNHEY; CDR2 reads SMNVEV (reference sequence).

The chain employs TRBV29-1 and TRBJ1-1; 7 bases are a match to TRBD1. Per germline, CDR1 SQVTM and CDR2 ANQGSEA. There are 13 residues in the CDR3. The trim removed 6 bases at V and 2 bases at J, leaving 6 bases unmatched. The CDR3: CSVGTAFNTEAFF. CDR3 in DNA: TGCAGCGTCGGGACAGCGTTTAACACTGAAGCTTTCTTT.

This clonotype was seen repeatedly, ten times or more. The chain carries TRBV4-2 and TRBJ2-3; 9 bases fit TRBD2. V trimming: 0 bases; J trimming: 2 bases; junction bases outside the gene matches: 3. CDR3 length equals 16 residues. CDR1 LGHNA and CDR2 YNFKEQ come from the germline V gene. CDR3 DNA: TGTGCCAGCAGCCAAGATGGCGGGGGGGCCACAGATACGCAGTATTTT. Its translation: CASSQDGGGATDTQYF.

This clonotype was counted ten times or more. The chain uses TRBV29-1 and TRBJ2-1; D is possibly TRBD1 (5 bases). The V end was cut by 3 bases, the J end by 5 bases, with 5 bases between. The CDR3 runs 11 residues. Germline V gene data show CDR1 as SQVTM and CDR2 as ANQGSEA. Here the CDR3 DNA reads TGCAGCGTTGAGGGGCACAATGAGCAGTTCTTC. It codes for CSVEGHNEQFF.